These 21 T cell receptor beta chains originate from one sample sequenced in a study of blood T cell repertoires in COVID-19. Assay: immunoSEQ multiplex PCR; the TCRdb copy retains only in-frame clones and omits some. Here the sample spans some 490,000 clones, approximately 83% being singletons. Input material: peripheral blood. All receptors derive from a human donor in a cohort sampled during active COVID-19.

This clone has just a few counts. One junction end does not reproduce the germline sequence, and a read error may be involved. The chain couples TRBV2 to TRBJ1-1; 7 bases line up with TRBD1. The germline gives CDR1 SNHLY, CDR2 FYNNEI. CDR3 length equals 16 residues. CDR3 sequence (DNA): TGTGCCAGCAGCCCCGGAGGGGGCGCTCACAGTTTTTTCAGGAGCTTT. This codes for CASSPGGGAHSFFRSF.

V gene TRBV10-3 combines with J gene TRBJ2-5; D gene uncertain. The length of the CDR3 is 13 residues. The V and J ends lost 11 bases and 0 bases respectively, with 13 bases between them. Germline loops: CDR1 ENHRY, CDR2 SYGVKD. The CDR3: CAASLSDQETQYF. The DNA for the CDR3 is TGTGCCGCTTCCCTCAGTGACCAAGAGACCCAGTACTTC.

The J gene is TRBJ2-1, the V gene TRBV11-2; 9 nucleotides agree with TRBD2. V lost 6 bases to trimming and J lost 7 bases; unmatched junction nucleotides: 7. The CDR3 is made up of 14 amino acids. CDR1 is SGHAT, CDR2 FQNNGV, per germline. CDR3 sequence reads: CASSLAGRRNEQFF. The CDR3 DNA follows: TGTGCCAGCAGTCTAGCGGGGAGGAGGAATGAGCAGTTCTTC.

The gene calls are TRBV7-9 and TRBJ2-2; TRBD2 matches at 9 bases. V shed 5 bases, J shed 6 bases, and the junction held 19 bases outside the gene matches. This CDR3 contains 19 residues. Germline V CDR1 and CDR2: SEHNR, FQNEAQ (reference sequence). In DNA, the CDR3 is TGTGCCAGCAGCCTCCCCCGGGAATTAGCGGGAGTGTTCGCCGGGGAGCTGTTTTTT. The encoded protein is CASSLPRELAGVFAGELFF.

The chain joins TRBV6-5 to TRBJ2-5; TRBD1 aligns across 7 bases. The end of the DNA fits TRBJ2-7 better, so the J call may be wrong. CDR3 length: 13 residues. Germline CDR1 reads MNHEY; CDR2 reads SVGAGI. CDR3 sequence reads: CASSNDRAHEQYF. The CDR3 DNA reads as TGTGCCAGCAGCAATGACAGGGCCCACGAGCAGTACTTC.

The chain employs TRBV27 and TRBJ1-2, with unresolved D. Trimming removed 2 bases at V and 7 bases at J, with 11 bases between. The CDR3 spans 13 residues. From germline, CDR1 is MNHEY and CDR2 SMNVEV (reference sequence). CDR3 sequence: CASSLTRVGGYTF. The CDR3 coding sequence is TGTGCCAGCAGTTTAACTAGGGTGGGTGGCTACACCTTC.

Worth noting for this clone: The same CDR3 is also encoded by other DNA sequences in this sample. V is TRBV6-2 or TRBV6-3 and J is TRBJ2-5, with TRBD1 matching 8 bases. The CDR3 runs 15 residues. Germline V CDR1 and CDR2: MNHEY, SVGEGT. V lost 2 bases to trimming and J lost 2 bases; unmatched junction nucleotides: 4. DNA of the CDR3: TGTGCCAGCAGTTACGGGACAGGCTCTCAAGAGACCCAGTACTTC. Its translation: CASSYGTGSQETQYF.

This sequence joins TRBV11-3 and TRBJ2-5; 9 nucleotides align to TRBD1. The V gene end was trimmed by 5 bases and the J gene end by 1 base; junction bases not matched to a gene: 8. Germline V gene sequence: CDR1 SGHNT, CDR2 YENEEA. The CDR3 extends over 16 amino acids. CDR3 residues: CASSTVGQGLQETQYF. CDR3 DNA: TGTGCCAGCAGCACGGTGGGACAGGGCCTCCAAGAGACCCAGTACTTC.

This clone occurred once. V usage is TRBV29-1 and J usage is TRBJ2-1; 9 positions agree with TRBD2. Looked up from germline, CDR1 is SQVTM and CDR2 is ANQGSEA. The CDR3 is made up of 13 amino acids. Losses at the gene ends were 3 bases for V and 12 bases for J; bases not matched to a gene: 9. The CDR3 DNA reads TGCAGCGTTGACAGGGCGGGAGGGATTGGGCAGTTCTTC. This sequence encodes CSVDRAGGIGQFF.

V and J are TRBV28 and TRBJ1-6, with TRBD1 identical over 9 bases. V lost 7 bases, J lost 12 bases, and 10 bases stayed unmatched. The germline V gene encodes CDR1 MDHEN and CDR2 SYDVKM. The length of the CDR3 is 14 residues. CDR3 in amino acids: CASTDGDRVKPLHF. The CDR3 DNA is TGTGCCAGCACCGACGGGGACAGGGTTAAACCCCTCCACTTT.

This clone was observed a few times. The rearrangement links TRBV5-1 to TRBJ1-5; 7 bases match TRBD1. J was trimmed by 6 bases and V by 0 bases; bases with no gene match: 0. The CDR3 extends over 13 amino acids. Germline V gives CDR1 SGHRS, CDR2 YFSETQ. The CDR3 loop is CASSLGQGQPQHF. DNA for the CDR3: TGCGCCAGCAGCTTGGGACAGGGTCAGCCCCAGCATTTT.

This clone was recorded once. The rearrangement joins TRBV28 to TRBJ1-4; D unclear. There are 12 residues in the CDR3. Germline CDR1 and CDR2: MDHEN and SYDVKM. The ends were cut back, 9 bases at V and 9 bases at J, with 14 bases in the middle. CDR3 DNA: TGTGCCAGTCAGAGACTTTATCAAAAACTGTTTTTT. Translated, it gives CASQRLYQKLFF.

The gene calls are TRBV4-3 and TRBJ1-1, with a tentative D call TRBD1 (5 bases). This CDR3 has 14 residues. The germline V gene has CDR1 LGHNA and CDR2 YSLEER. V lost 2 bases, J lost 1 base, and 8 bases lay in between. CDR3 loop: CASSQRTGNTEAFF. The CDR3, as DNA: TGCGCCAGCAGCCAACGAACAGGGAACACTGAAGCTTTCTTT.

The chain carries TRBV28 and TRBJ1-1; D not resolved. Germline CDR1 is MDHEN and CDR2 is SYDVKM. V gave up 7 bases and J gave up 3 bases, with 6 bases separating them. This CDR3 region has 11 residues. CDR3 bases: TGTGCCAGCACAGGTCACACTGAAGCTTTCTTT. Translated: CASTGHTEAFF. Filled out from reference TRBV28 and TRBJ1-1, the complete variable domain reads DVKVTQSSRYLVKRTGEKVFLECVQDMDHENMFWYRQDPGLGLRLIYFSYDVKMKEKGDIPEGYSVSREKKERFSLILESASTNQTSMYLCASTGHTEAFFGQGTRLTVV.

As for this clone: Other DNA sequences in the sample encode the same CDR3. V usage is TRBV5-1 and J usage is TRBJ1-1, with D tentatively TRBD1 (5 bases). The V gene's germline CDR1 is SGHRS and CDR2 YFSETQ. V lost 3 bases and J 1 base, leaving 7 bases between the germline ends. There are 13 residues in the CDR3. CDR3: CASSSQGNTEAFF. Here the CDR3 DNA reads TGCGCCAGCAGCTCCCAGGGGAACACTGAAGCTTTCTTT. Full variable domain (outside the CDR3, taken from reference TRBV5-1 and TRBJ1-1): KAGVTQTPRYLIKTRGQQVTLSCSPISGHRSVSWYQQTPGQGLQFLFEYFSETQRNKGNFPGRFSGRQFSNSRSEMNVSTLELGDSALYLCASSSQGNTEAFFGQGTRLTVV.

The chain combines TRBV4-1 with TRBJ2-1; 9 bases agree with TRBD2. The CDR3 is made up of 16 amino acids. The germline gives CDR1 MGHRA, CDR2 YSYEKL. The V segment lost 0 bases and the J segment 6 bases; nucleotides outside the gene matches: 6. CDR3 residues: CASSQDSGSQGNEQFF. CDR3 sequence (DNA): TGCGCCAGCAGCCAAGATAGCGGGAGTCAGGGCAATGAGCAGTTCTTC.

This chain uses TRBV28 with TRBJ1-4; 10 bases align to TRBD1. Germline CDR1 MDHEN, CDR2 SYDVKM. This CDR3 contains 15 residues. With 5 bases clipped from V and 8 bases from J, the junction kept 8 bases outside the gene matches. Here the CDR3 reads CASSPRTGGEEKLFF. CDR3 in DNA: TGTGCCAGCAGTCCCCGGACAGGGGGAGAAGAAAAACTGTTTTTT.

The chain couples TRBV19 to TRBJ2-3, with 14 bases that match TRBD2. With V trimmed by 0 bases and J by 4 bases, 9 bases remained unmatched. Germline CDR1 and CDR2: LNHDA and SQIVND (reference sequence). The length of the CDR3 is 19 residues. Here the CDR3 reads CASSIDLGETSGGADTQYF. CDR3 bases: TGTGCCAGTAGTATAGATCTTGGGGAGACTAGCGGGGGGGCAGATACGCAGTATTTT.

This chain connects TRBV7-2 to TRBJ2-5; 8 positions match TRBD2. The CDR3 has 16 residues. V trimming: 2 bases; J trimming: 2 bases; junction bases outside the gene matches: 7. The germline CDR1 and CDR2 sequences are SGHTA and FQGNSA. This CDR3 reads CASSLRRLALQETQYF. CDR3 nucleotide sequence: TGTGCCAGCAGCTTACGTCGACTAGCGCTTCAAGAGACCCAGTACTTC.

This clone occurred a few times. The chain links TRBV7-2 to TRBJ1-2; TRBD1 is a possible D gene (6 bases). The CDR3 is 15 amino acids. V lost 2 bases to trimming and J lost 6 bases, with 16 bases between them. CDR1 is SGHTA, CDR2 FQGNSA, per germline. CDR3 amino acids: CASSLFGLAGDGYTF. CDR3 nucleotide sequence: TGTGCCAGCAGCTTATTTGGGTTGGCAGGGGATGGCTACACCTTC.

The chain uses TRBV3-1 (or the pseudogene TRBV3-2) and TRBJ2-1; 9 bases fit TRBD2. Germline V gene lookup returns CDR1 LGHDT and CDR2 YNNKEL (reference sequence). The CDR3 totals 17 residues. V gave up 0 bases and J gave up 9 bases; unmatched junction bases: 12. In nucleotides, the CDR3 is TGTGCCAGCAGCCAAGAAAGGTCAAGCGGGAGGTACGGTGAGCAGTTCTTC. This sequence encodes CASSQERSSGRYGEQFF.